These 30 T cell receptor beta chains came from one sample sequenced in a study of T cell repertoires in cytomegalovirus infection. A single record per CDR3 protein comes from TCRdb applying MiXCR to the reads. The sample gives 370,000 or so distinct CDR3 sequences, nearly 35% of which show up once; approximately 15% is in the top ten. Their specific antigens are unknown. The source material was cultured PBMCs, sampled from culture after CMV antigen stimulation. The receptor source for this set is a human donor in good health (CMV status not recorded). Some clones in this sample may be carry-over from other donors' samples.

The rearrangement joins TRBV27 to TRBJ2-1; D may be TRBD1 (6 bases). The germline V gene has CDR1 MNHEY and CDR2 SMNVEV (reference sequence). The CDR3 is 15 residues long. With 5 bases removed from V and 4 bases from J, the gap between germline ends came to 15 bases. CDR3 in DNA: TGTGCCAGCAGTACTGACAGGCCTGGGTACAATGAGCAGTTCTTC. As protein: CASSTDRPGYNEQFF.

CDR3 DNA: TGTGCCAGCAGTTTGAAAGGGGGGAGGCAGCCCCAGCATTTT. Translating it yields CASSLKGGRQPQHF. The rearrangement joins TRBV6-5 to TRBJ1-5, with D possibly being TRBD1 (6 bases). In germline, CDR1 is MNHEY, CDR2 SVGAGI. This CDR3 spans 14 amino acids. The V end was cut by 4 bases, the J end by 7 bases, with 14 bases between.

The CDR3: CASSLLHRAAETQYF. The CDR3 DNA reads TGCGCCAGCAGCCTCCTCCACAGGGCGGCAGAGACCCAGTACTTC. The rearrangement uses TRBV4-3 and TRBJ2-5; TRBD1 is a possible D gene (6 bases). V was cut by 4 bases and J by 4 bases, with 16 bases left in between. This CDR3 has 15 amino acids. Germline V gene data show CDR1 as LGHNA and CDR2 as YSLEER.

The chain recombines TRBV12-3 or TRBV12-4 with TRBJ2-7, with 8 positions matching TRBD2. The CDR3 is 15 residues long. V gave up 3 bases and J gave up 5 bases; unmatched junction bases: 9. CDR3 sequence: CASSLSSGSTHEQYF. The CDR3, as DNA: TGTGCCAGCAGTTTGTCGAGCGGGAGTACGCACGAGCAGTACTTC.

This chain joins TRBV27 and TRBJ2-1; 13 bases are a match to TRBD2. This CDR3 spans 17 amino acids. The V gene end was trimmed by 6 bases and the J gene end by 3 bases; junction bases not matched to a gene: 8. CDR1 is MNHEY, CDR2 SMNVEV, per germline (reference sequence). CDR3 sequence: CASSMTSGRYGYNEQFF. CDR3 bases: TGTGCCAGCAGCATGACTAGCGGGAGGTATGGCTACAATGAGCAGTTCTTC.

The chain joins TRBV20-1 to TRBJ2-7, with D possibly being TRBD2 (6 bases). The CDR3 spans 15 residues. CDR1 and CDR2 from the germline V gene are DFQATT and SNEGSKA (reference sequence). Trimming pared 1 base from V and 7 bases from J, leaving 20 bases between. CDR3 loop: CSARVSSRGWGEQYF. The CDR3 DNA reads TGCAGTGCTAGAGTGTCCTCGCGGGGCTGGGGAGAGCAGTACTTC.

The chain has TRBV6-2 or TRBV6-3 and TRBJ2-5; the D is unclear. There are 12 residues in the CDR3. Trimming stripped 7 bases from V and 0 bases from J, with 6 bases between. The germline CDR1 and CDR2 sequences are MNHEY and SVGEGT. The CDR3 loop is CASTTYQETQYF. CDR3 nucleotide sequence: TGTGCCAGCACGACGTACCAAGAGACCCAGTACTTC.

The CDR3: CASSLILAGMVETQYF. In DNA form, the CDR3 reads TGTGCCAGCAGTTTAATACTAGCGGGGATGGTGGAGACCCAGTACTTC. V and J are TRBV28 and TRBJ2-5; 10 bases match TRBD2. The CDR3 consists of 16 residues. Germline assignment: CDR1 MDHEN and CDR2 SYDVKM. Trimming at V came to 2 bases and at J to 5 bases, leaving 8 bases not matched to a gene.

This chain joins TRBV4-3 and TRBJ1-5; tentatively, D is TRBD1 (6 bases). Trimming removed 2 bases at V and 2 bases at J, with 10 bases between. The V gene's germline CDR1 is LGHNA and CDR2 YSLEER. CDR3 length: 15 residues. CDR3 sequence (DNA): TGCGCCAGCAGCCAATCCGCAGGGGGCAATCAGCCCCAGCATTTT. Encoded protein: CASSQSAGGNQPQHF.

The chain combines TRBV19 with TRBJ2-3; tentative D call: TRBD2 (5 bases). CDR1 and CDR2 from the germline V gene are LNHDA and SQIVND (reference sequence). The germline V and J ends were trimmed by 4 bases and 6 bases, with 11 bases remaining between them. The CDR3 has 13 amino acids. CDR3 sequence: CASSTASPDTQYF. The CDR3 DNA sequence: TGTGCCAGTAGTACCGCTAGCCCCGATACGCAGTATTTT.

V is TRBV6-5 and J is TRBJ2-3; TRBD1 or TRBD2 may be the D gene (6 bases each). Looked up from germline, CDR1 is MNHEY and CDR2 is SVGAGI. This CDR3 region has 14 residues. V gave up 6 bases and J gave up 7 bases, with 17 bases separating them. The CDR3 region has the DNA TGTGCCAGCAGCCTAGGGGGGTCGGTAAATACGCAGTATTTT. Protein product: CASSLGGSVNTQYF.

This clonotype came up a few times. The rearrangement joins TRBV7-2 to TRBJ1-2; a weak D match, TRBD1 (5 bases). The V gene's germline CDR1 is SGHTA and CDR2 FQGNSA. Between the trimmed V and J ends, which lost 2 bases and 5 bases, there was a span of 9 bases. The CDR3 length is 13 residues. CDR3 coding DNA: TGTGCCAGCAGCTTAAACAGGTTATATGGCTACACCTTC. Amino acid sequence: CASSLNRLYGYTF.

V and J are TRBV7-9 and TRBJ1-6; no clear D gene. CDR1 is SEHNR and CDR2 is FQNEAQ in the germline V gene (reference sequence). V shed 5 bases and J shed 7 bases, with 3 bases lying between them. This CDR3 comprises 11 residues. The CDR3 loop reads CASSPNSPLHF. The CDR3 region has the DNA TGTGCCAGCAGCCCAAATTCACCCCTCCACTTT.

In nucleotides, the CDR3 is TGTGCCAGCAGTATAGTAAGGTCCTACAATGAGCAGTTCTTC. The encoded protein is CASSIVRSYNEQFF. The chain uses TRBV27 and TRBJ2-1, with D unresolved. With 5 bases removed from V and 1 base from J, the gap between germline ends came to 9 bases. This CDR3 spans 14 amino acids. Germline loops: CDR1 MNHEY, CDR2 SMNVEV (reference sequence).

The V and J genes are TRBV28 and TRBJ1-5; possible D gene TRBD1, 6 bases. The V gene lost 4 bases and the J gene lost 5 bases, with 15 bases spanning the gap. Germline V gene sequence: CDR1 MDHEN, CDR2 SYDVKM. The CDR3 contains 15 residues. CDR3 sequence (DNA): TGTGCCAGCAGTTCCTCGGGGGCAGACTATCAGCCCCAGCATTTT. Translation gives CASSSSGADYQPQHF.

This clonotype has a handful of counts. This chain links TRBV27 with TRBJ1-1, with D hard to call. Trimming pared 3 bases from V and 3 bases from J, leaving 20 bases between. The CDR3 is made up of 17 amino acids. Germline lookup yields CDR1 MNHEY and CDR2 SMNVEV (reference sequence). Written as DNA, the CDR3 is TGTGCCAGCAGTTTCTCCGGACGGTCCAACCGGCACACTGAAGCTTTCTTT. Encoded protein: CASSFSGRSNRHTEAFF.

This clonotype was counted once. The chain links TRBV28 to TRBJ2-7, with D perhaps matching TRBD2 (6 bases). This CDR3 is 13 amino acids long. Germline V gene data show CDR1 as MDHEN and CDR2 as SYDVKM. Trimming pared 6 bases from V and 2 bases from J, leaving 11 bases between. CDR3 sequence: CASRGSGPYEQYF. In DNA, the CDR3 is TGTGCCAGCAGAGGTAGCGGACCCTACGAGCAGTACTTC.

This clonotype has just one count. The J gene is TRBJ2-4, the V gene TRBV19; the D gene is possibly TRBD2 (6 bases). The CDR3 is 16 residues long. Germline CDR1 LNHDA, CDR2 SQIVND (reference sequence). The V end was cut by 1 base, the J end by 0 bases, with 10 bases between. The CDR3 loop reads CASSIVGRLAKNIQYF. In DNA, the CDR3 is TGTGCCAGTAGTATAGTCGGGAGACTAGCCAAAAACATTCAGTACTTC.

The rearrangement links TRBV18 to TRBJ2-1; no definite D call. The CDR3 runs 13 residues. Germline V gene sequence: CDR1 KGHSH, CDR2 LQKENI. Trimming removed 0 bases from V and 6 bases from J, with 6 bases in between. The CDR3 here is CASSPPNGNEQFF. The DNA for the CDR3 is TGTGCCAGCTCACCACCTAATGGCAATGAGCAGTTCTTC.

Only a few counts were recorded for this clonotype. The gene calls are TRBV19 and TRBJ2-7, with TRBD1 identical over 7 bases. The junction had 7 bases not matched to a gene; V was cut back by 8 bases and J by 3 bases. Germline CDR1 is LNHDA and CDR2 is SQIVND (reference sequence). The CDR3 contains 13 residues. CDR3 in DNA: TGTGCCAGTTCCGCTTGGGACAGCTACGAGCAGTACTTC. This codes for CASSAWDSYEQYF.

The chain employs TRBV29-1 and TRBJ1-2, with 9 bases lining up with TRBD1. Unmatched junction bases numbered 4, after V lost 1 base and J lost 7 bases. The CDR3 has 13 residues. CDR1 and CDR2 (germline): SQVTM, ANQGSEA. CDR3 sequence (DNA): TGCAGCGTTGAAGGACAGGGGGAAGGTGGCTACACCTTC. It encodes CSVEGQGEGGYTF.

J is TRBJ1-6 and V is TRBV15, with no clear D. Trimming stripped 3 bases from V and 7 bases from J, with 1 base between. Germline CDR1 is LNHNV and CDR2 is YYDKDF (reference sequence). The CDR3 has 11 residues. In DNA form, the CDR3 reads TGTGCCACCAGCAGGAATTCACCCCTCCACTTT. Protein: CATSRNSPLHF.

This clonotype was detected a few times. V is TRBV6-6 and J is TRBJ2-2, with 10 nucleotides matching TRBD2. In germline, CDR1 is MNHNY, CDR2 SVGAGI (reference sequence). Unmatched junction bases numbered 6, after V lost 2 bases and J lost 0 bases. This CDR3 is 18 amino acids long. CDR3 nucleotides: TGTGCCAGCAGTTACGGCCTAGCGGGAGATTCGAACACCGGGGAGCTGTTTTTT. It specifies CASSYGLAGDSNTGELFF.

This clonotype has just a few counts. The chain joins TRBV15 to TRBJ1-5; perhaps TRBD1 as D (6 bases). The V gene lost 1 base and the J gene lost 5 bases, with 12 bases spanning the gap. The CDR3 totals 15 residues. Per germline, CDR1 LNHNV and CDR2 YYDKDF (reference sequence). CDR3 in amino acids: CATSRGDRSHQPQHF. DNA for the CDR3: TGTGCCACCAGCAGAGGAGACAGGAGCCATCAGCCCCAGCATTTT.

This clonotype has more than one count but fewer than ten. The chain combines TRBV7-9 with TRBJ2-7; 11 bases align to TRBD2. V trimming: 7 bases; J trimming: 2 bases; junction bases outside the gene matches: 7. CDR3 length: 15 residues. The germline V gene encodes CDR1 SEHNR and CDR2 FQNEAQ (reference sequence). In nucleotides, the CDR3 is TGTGCCAGCAACACACTAGCGGGGGATACCTACGAGCAGTACTTC. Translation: CASNTLAGDTYEQYF.

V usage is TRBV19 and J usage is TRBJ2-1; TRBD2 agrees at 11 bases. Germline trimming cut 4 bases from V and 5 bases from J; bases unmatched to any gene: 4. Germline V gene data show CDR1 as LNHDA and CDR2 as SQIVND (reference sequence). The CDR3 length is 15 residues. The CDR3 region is CASSTWGLADNEQFF. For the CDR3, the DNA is TGTGCCAGTAGTACCTGGGGACTAGCGGACAATGAGCAGTTCTTC.

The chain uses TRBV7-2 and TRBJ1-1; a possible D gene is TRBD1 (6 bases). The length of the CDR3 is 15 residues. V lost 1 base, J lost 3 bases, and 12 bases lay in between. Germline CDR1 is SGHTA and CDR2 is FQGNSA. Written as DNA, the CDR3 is TGTGCCAGCAGCTTAGAGCGGGGGGCCTACACTGAAGCTTTCTTT. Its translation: CASSLERGAYTEAFF.

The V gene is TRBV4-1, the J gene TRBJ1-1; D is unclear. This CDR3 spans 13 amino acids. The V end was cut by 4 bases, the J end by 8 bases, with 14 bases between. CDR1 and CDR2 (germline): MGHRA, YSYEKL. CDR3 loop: CASSLGGDEEAFF. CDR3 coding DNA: TGCGCCAGCAGCCTAGGTGGAGACGAAGAAGCTTTCTTT.

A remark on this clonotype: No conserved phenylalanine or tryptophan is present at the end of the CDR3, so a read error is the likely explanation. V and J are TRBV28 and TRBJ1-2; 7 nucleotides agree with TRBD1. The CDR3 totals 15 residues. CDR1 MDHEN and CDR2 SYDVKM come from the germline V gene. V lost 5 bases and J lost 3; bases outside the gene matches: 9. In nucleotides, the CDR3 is TGTGCCAGCAGTCCCGCAGGGGGTTATTACTATGGCTACACCATC. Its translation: CASSPAGGYYYGYTI.

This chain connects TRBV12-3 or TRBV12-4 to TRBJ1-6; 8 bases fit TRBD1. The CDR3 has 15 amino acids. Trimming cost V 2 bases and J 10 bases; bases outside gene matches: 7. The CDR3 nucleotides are TGTGCCAGCAGTTTAAGGCAGGGGGCAGAATCACCCCTCCACTTT. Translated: CASSLRQGAESPLHF.